This T cell receptor (beta chain) stems from a study of Graves' ophthalmopathy and Graves' hyperthyroidism. Whole-study findings and limits: Predictions made by the model for ophthalmopathy progression reached roughly 71% sensitivity and around 72% specificity.

With regard to this clonotype: Its target is not known. A junction boundary mismatches the germline segment, possibly from a read error.

RNA transcripts yielded amplified TCR beta CDR3 regions. Amplification began with first-round RT-PCR using HTBI primers, then second-round multiplex PCR was performed. Using its own MiXCR run on the multiplex PCR reads, TCRdb lists one record per CDR3 protein. Here the sample spans approximately 700,000 distinct CDR3 sequences, under 50% being singletons. Sample: peripheral blood. The receptor was isolated from an adult man with Graves' ophthalmopathy.

DNA of the CDR3: TGTGCCACCAGCAGCAGCGAGGGGGCCTCCTATGAGCAGTACTTC. Protein sequence: CATSSSEGASYEQYF. The genes are TRBV15 and TRBJ2-7; 7 bases align to TRBD1. The germline gives CDR1 LNHNV, CDR2 YYDKDF (reference sequence). The CDR3 has 15 amino acids. Supplemented by reference TRBV15 and TRBJ2-7, the full variable domain reads DAMVIQNPRYQVTQFGKPVTLSCSQTLNHNVMYWYQQKSSQAPKLLFHYYDKDFNNEADTPDNFQSRRPNTSFCFLDIRSPGLGDTAMYLCATSSSEGASYEQYFGPGTRLTVT.